Listed below are T cell receptor beta chains from one sample, sequenced in a study of control samples from healthy donors and cancer patients. Repertoires were generated with immunoSEQ multiplex PCR, while TCRdb's copy carries only in-frame clones and drops some. The table has around 100,000 clones, roughly 87% seen once. Sequencing was carried out using blood. Receptor source: a woman between 50 and 59 years old in good health. CDR3s include the opening cysteine and the closing phenylalanine or tryptophan. D genes are given only for firm matches. Clone size appears in some rows only: once, few, many, or a class for an expanded clone.

j_gene,d_gene,abundance,v_gene,CDR3nt,CDR3aa
TRBJ2-2,TRBD2,.,TRBV4-3,TGCGCCAGCAGCCAAGACCCTCGCGGGAGATTTTCCGGGGAGCTGTTTTTT,CASSQDPRGRFSGELFF
TRBJ2-1,.,.,TRBV5-1,TGCGCCAGCAGCGTTGACAGGTCAAGTTACAATGAGCAGTTCTTC,CASSVDRSSYNEQFF
TRBJ2-4,.,.,TRBV4-3,TGCGCCAGCAGCCAAGATCTGGGGGCGACCATCACGTTC,CASSQDLGATITF
TRBJ2-1,.,.,TRBV4-3,TGCGCCAGCAGCCAAGCCCTGGCAGGGGCAAATGAGCAGTTCTTC,CASSQALAGANEQFF
TRBJ1-2,.,.,TRBV3-1/TRBV3-2,TGTGCCAGCAGCCAGTCTAGGAACTATGGCTACACCTTC,CASSQSRNYGYTF
TRBJ2-2,.,.,TRBV11-2,TGTGCGAGCTTTCATTGGGAAACTGACACCGGGGAGCTGTTTTTT,CASFHWETDTGELFF
TRBJ1-1,TRBD1,.,TRBV7-3,TGTGCCAGCAGCTTACGGCCAGGGGGCGCGGGCACTGAAGCTTTCTTT,CASSLRPGGAGTEAFF
TRBJ1-2,.,.,TRBV5-6,TGTGCCAGCAGCGGTGGTCCCGTTAGGGAGGGCTACACCTTC,CASSGGPVREGYTF
TRBJ2-1,TRBD2,.,TRBV4-1,TGCGCCAGCAGCCGGCCCGGGACTAGCGGGGACCTGCCCTACAATGAGCAGTTCTTC,CASSRPGTSGDLPYNEQFF
TRBJ1-5,.,.,TRBV6-5,TGTGCCAGCAGCCCCCCCTCGTTAAGCAATCAGCCCCAGCATTTT,CASSPPSLSNQPQHF
TRBJ2-5,.,.,TRBV6-6,TGTGCCAGCAGTTACGTTGAGACCCAGTACTTC,CASSYVETQYF
TRBJ2-2,.,.,TRBV7-3,TGTGCCAGCAGCTTGATCGGGTTGGGCGGGGCGAACACCGGGGAGCTGTTTTTT,CASSLIGLGGANTGELFF
TRBJ2-1,TRBD1,.,TRBV4-3,TGCGCCAGCAGCCAGGACAGGGGGCATGAGCAGTTCTTC,CASSQDRGHEQFF
TRBJ1-4,.,.,TRBV21-1,TGTGCCAGCAGCCAAAGGCGGGAAAAACTGTTTTTT,CASSQRREKLFF
TRBJ2-7,.,.,TRBV30,TGTGCCTGGAGTGTAGGTCATGGGGGGATTGAGCAGTACTTC,CAWSVGHGGIEQYF
TRBJ2-3,.,.,TRBV5-1,TGCGCCAGCAGCTTGGCGGGGGCCCCCCTAGAGGGTACGCAGTATTTT,CASSLAGAPLEGTQYF
TRBJ1-6,TRBD1,.,TRBV12-5,TGTGCTAGTGGTTGGGGGGACAGGGACAATTCACCCCTCCACTTT,CASGWGDRDNSPLHF
TRBJ1-6,.,.,TRBV9,TGTGCCAGCAGCGTAGACGGGGGGGCCGGCGGGGCCCTCCACTTT,CASSVDGGAGGALHF
TRBJ2-2,TRBD2,once,TRBV6-6,TGTGCCAGCAGCCGGACGGGGGGAAGGGATCTCGGGGAGCTGTTTTTT,CASSRTGGRDLGELFF
TRBJ1-5,.,few,TRBV6-2/TRBV6-3,TGTGCCAGCAGTTACAAAGGTCCCTATAGCAATCAGCCCCAGCATTTT,CASSYKGPYSNQPQHF
TRBJ1-1,.,few,TRBV7-9,TGTGCCAGCAGCTTTAGGGAGACGCCGAACACTGAAGCTTTCTTT,CASSFRETPNTEAFF
TRBJ1-2,.,once,TRBV4-1,TGCGCCAGCAGCCAAGGTCCCACAGAGCTTTATGGCTACACCTTC,CASSQGPTELYGYTF
TRBJ1-5,.,.,TRBV14,TGTGCCAGCAGCAAGTCAATTCATCAGCCCCAGCATTTT,CASSKSIHQPQHF
TRBJ2-7,.,.,TRBV4-1,TGCGCCAGCAGCCACGTAACCGGGGGACGGGAGTCCTACGAGCAGTACTTC,CASSHVTGGRESYEQYF
TRBJ1-2,.,.,TRBV6-5,TGTGCCAGCAGGGACATTAACTATGGCTACACCTTC,CASRDINYGYTF
TRBJ2-1,TRBD2,.,TRBV7-3,TGTGCCAGCAGCCCCTTTAGCGGGACTAGCGGGAACAATGAGCAGTTCTTC,CASSPFSGTSGNNEQFF
TRBJ1-5,.,.,TRBV25-1,TGTGCCAGCAGTATGTTCGGGGAGAATCAGCCCCAGCATTTT,CASSMFGENQPQHF
TRBJ2-3,.,.,TRBV30,TGTGCCTGGAGTGTTGTTCACGATACGCAGTATTTT,CAWSVVHDTQYF